The sequence of this T cell receptor beta chain was determined in a study of blood T cell repertoires in COVID-19. This CDR3 contains 15 residues. Germline V gene sequence: CDR1 LNHDA, CDR2 SQIVND (reference sequence). The junction had 9 bases not matched to a gene; V was cut back by 4 bases and J by 5 bases. The protocol was immunoSEQ multiplex PCR, while the TCRdb copy is restricted to in-frame clones and leaves out a portion. The sample carries some 260,000 clones, about 81% recorded once. Sequenced: PBMCs or T cells enriched from blood (not recorded which). The chain has TRBV19 and TRBJ2-3; 7 nucleotides match TRBD2. The source is a man between 25 and 39 years old with acute COVID-19. Here the CDR3 DNA reads TGTGCCAGTAGTACGGGGGACTACATGGGAGATACGCAGTATTTT. This gives the protein CASSTGDYMGDTQYF.